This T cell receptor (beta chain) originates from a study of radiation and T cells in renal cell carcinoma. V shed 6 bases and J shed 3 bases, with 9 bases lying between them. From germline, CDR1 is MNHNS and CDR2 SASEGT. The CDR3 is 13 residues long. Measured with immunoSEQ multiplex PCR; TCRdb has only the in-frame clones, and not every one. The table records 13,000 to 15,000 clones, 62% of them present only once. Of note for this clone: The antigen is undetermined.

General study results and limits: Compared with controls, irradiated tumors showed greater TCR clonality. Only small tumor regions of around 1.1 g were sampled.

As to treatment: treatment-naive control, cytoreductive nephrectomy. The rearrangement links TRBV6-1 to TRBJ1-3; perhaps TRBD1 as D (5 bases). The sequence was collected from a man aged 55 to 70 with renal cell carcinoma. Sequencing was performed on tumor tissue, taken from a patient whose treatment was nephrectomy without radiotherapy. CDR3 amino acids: CASSAGYGNTIYF. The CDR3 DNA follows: TGTGCCAGCAGCGCAGGGTATGGAAACACCATATATTTT.